The next 5 T cell receptor beta chains were all read from a single sample in a study of cytomegalovirus exposure and HLA in healthy donors. PCR used 60 Vbeta primers and 13 Jbeta primers. Profiling relied on immunoSEQ multiplex PCR, and the TCRdb table lists in-frame clones only, not all of them. The sample lists around 120,000 clones; around 86% were seen once. Sequencing was done on a sample of PBMCs. These receptor sequences come from a man in his late teens or twenties in good health and CMV-seronegative.

This clone was recorded at least ten times. The chain couples TRBV10-2 to TRBJ2-7; 9 bases are a match to TRBD2. CDR3 length: 15 residues. The J segment lost 6 bases and the V segment lost 5 bases, leaving 11 bases of the junction unmatched. Germline-derived CDR1 and CDR2 are WSHSY and SAAADI. CDR3 DNA sequence: TGCGCCAGCAGTCAAAAAAGCGGGGGGCAGGGCGAGCAGTACTTC. Amino acid sequence: CASSQKSGGQGEQYF.

V and J are TRBV6-6 and TRBJ2-1, with unresolved D. Per germline, CDR1 MNHNY and CDR2 SVGAGI (reference sequence). The V gene lost 2 bases and the J gene lost 8 bases, with 13 bases spanning the gap. The CDR3 totals 14 residues. The chain's CDR3 is CASSYRVPRDEQFF. In DNA, the CDR3 is TGTGCCAGCAGTTACCGCGTACCTCGCGATGAGCAGTTCTTC.

The CDR3 loop is CASGLILSPRVGNTIYF. The CDR3 region has the DNA TGTGCTAGTGGACTTATTCTTTCACCTCGGGTCGGAAACACCATATATTTT. The genes are TRBV12-5 and TRBJ1-3; D unresolved. Per the germline V gene, CDR1 is LGHNT and CDR2 is FRNRAP. The CDR3 is 17 amino acids. Trimming stripped 6 bases from V and 4 bases from J, with 22 bases between.

The gene calls are TRBV6-5 and TRBJ2-1; D possibly corresponds to TRBD1 (5 bases). Germline V lookup: CDR1 MNHEY, CDR2 SVGAGI. The CDR3 spans 16 residues. V dropped 0 bases and J dropped 0 bases, with 9 bases sitting between them. Here the CDR3 reads CASSYSYRSSYNEQFF. The DNA of the CDR3 is TGTGCCAGCAGTTACTCCTACAGGAGCTCCTACAATGAGCAGTTCTTC.

This clone has just one count. This chain connects TRBV6-1 to TRBJ2-1; TRBD2 aligns across 13 bases. This CDR3 has 17 amino acids. Unmatched junction bases numbered 7, after V lost 4 bases and J lost 4 bases. The germline CDR1 and CDR2 sequences are MNHNS and SASEGT. The CDR3 spells CASSGLAGGHFYNEQFF. The CDR3 DNA sequence: TGTGCCAGCAGTGGACTAGCGGGGGGACACTTTTACAATGAGCAGTTCTTC.